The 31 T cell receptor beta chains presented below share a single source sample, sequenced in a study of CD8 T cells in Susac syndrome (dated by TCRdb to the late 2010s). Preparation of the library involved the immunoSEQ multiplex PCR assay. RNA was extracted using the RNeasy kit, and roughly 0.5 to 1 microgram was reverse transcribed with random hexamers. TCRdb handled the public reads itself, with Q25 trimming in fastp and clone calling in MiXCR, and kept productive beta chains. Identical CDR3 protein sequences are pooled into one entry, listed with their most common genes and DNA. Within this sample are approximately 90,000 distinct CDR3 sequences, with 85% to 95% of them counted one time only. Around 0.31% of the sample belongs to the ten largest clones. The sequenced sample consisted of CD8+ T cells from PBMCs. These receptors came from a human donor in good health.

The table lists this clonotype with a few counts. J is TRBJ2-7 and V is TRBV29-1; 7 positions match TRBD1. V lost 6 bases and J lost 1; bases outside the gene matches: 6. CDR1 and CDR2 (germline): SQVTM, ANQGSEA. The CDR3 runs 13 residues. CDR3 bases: TGCAGCGTCACCGGGACAGAGTCCTACGAGCAGTACTTC. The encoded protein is CSVTGTESYEQYF.

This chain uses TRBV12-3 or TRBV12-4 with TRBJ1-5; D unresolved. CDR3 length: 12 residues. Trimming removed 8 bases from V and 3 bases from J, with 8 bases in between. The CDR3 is CASAGDNQPQHF. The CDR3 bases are TGTGCCAGCGCCGGGGACAATCAGCCCCAGCATTTT.

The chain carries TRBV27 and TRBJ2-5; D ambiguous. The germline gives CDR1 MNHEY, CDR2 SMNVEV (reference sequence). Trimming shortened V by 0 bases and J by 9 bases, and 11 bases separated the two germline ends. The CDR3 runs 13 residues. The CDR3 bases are TGTGCCAGCAGTTTATCTCCCGAACGGGCCCAGTACTTC. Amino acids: CASSLSPERAQYF.

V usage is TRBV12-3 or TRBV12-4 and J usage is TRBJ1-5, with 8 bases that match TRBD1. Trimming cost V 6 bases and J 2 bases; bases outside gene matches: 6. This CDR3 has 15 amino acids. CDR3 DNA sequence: TGTGCCAGCAGCACTTTGACAGGGGGCAATCAGCCCCAGCATTTT. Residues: CASSTLTGGNQPQHF.

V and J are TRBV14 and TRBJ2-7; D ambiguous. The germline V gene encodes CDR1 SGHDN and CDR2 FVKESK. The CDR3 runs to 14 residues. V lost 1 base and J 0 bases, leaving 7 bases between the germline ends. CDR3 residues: CASSQVQDSYEQYF. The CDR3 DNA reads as TGTGCCAGCAGCCAAGTTCAGGACTCCTACGAGCAGTACTTC. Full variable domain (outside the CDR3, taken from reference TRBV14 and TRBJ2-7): EAGVTQFPSHSVIEKGQTVTLRCDPISGHDNLYWYRRVMGKEIKFLLHFVKESKQDESGMPNNRFLAERTGGTYSTLKVQPAELEDSGVYFCASSQVQDSYEQYFGPGTRLTVT.

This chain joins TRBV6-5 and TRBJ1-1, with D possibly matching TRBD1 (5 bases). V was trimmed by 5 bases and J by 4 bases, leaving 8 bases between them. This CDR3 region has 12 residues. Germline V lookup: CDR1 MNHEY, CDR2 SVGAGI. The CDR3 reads CASSAGSTEAFF. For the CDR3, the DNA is TGTGCCAGCAGTGCAGGGAGCACTGAAGCTTTCTTT.

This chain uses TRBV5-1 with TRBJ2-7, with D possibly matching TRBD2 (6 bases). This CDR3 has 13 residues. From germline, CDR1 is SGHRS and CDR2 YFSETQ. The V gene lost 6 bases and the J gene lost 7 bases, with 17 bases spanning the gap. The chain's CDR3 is CASTGSGEREQYF. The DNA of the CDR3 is TGCGCCAGCACCGGTTCGGGAGAGAGGGAGCAGTACTTC.

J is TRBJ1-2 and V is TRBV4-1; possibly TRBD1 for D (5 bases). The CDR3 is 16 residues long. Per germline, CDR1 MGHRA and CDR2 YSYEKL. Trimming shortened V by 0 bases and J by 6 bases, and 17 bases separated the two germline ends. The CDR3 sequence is CASSQESAGRIDGYTF. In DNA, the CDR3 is TGCGCCAGCAGCCAAGAGTCGGCAGGGAGAATCGATGGCTACACCTTC.

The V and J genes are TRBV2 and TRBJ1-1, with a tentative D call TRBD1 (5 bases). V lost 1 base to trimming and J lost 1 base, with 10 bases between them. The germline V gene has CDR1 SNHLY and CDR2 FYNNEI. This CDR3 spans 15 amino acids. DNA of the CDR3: TGTGCCAGCAGTGAAGTCGGGGGTTCGAACACTGAAGCTTTCTTT. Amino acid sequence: CASSEVGGSNTEAFF.

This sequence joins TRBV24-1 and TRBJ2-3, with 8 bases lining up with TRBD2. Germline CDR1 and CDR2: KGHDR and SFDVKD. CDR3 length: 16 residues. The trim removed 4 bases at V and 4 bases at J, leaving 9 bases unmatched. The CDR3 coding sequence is TGTGCCACCAGTGACCTAACCGGGACTAGATCAGATACGCAGTATTTT. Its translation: CATSDLTGTRSDTQYF.

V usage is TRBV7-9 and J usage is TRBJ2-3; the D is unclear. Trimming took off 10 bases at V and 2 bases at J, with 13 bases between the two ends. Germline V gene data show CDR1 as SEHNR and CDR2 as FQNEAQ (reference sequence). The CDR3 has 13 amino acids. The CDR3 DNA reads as TGTGCCATCCCACTGGGTTACACAGATACGCAGTATTTT. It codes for CAIPLGYTDTQYF.

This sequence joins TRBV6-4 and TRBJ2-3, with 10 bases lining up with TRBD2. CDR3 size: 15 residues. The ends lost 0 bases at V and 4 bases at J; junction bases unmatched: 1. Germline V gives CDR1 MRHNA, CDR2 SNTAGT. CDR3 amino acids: CASSDSSGGADTQYF. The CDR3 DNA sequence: TGTGCCAGCAGTGACTCGAGCGGGGGGGCAGATACGCAGTATTTT.

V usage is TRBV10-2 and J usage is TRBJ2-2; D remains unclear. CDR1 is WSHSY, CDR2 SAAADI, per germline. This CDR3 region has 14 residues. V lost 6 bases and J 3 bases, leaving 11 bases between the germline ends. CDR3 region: CASRGSVDTGELFF. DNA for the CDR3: TGCGCCAGCAGGGGCTCAGTGGACACCGGGGAGCTGTTTTTT.

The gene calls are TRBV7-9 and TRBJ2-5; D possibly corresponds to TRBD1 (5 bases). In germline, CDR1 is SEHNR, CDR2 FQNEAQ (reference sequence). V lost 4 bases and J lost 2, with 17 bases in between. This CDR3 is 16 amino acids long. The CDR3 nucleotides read TGTGCCAGCAGCTACGGTACAGGAGTTTCACAAGAGACCCAGTACTTC. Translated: CASSYGTGVSQETQYF.

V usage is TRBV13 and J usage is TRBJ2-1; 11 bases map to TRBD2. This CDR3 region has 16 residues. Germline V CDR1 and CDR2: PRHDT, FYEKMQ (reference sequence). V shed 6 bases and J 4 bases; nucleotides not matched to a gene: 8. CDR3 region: CASSLAGGHKYNEQFF. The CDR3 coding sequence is TGTGCCAGCAGTCTAGCGGGGGGCCATAAATACAATGAGCAGTTCTTC.

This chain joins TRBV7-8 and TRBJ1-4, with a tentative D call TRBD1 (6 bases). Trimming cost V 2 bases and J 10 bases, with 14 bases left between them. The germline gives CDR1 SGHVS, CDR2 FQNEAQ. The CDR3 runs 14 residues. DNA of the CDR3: TGTGCCAGCAGCTTATCCACAGGGCGGGTAAAACTGTTTTTT. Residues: CASSLSTGRVKLFF.

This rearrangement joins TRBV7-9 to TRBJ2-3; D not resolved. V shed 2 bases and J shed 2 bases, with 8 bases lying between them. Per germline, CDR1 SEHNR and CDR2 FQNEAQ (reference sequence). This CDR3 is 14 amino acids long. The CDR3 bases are TGTGCCAGCAGCTTATCGGTGCCCACAGATACGCAGTATTTT. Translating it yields CASSLSVPTDTQYF.

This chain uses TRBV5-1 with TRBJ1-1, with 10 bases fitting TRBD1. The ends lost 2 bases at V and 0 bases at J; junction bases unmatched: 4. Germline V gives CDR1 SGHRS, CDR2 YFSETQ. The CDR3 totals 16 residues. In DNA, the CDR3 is TGCGCCAGCAGCTTCGCGGACAGGGGGATGAACACTGAAGCTTTCTTT. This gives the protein CASSFADRGMNTEAFF. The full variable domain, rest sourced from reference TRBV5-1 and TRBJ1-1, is KAGVTQTPRYLIKTRGQQVTLSCSPISGHRSVSWYQQTPGQGLQFLFEYFSETQRNKGNFPGRFSGRQFSNSRSEMNVSTLELGDSALYLCASSFADRGMNTEAFFGQGTRLTVV.

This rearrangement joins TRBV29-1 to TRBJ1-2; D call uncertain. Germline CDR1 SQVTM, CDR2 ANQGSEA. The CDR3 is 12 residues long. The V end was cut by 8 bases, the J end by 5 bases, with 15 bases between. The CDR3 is CSHRNVGYGYTF. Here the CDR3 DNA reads TGCAGCCACCGGAACGTGGGGTATGGCTACACCTTC. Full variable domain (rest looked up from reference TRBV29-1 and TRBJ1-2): SAVISQKPSRDICQRGTSLTIQCQVDSQVTMMFWYRQQPGQSLTLIATANQGSEATYESGFVIDKFPISRPNLTFSTLTVSNMSPEDSSIYLCSHRNVGYGYTFGSGTRLTVV.

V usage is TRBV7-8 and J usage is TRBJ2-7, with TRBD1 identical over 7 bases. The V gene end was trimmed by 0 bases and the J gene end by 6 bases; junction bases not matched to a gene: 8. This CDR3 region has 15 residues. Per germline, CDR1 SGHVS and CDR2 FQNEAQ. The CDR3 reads CASSLASGGPGEQYF. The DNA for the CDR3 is TGTGCCAGCAGCTTAGCTTCAGGGGGTCCTGGCGAGCAGTACTTC.

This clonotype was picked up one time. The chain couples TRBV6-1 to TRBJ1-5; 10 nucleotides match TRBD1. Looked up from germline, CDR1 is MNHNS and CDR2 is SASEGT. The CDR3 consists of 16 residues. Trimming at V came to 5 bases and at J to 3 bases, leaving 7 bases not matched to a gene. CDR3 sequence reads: CASSPGQGPFNQPQHF. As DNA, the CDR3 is TGTGCCAGCAGTCCGGGACAGGGGCCGTTCAATCAGCCCCAGCATTTT.

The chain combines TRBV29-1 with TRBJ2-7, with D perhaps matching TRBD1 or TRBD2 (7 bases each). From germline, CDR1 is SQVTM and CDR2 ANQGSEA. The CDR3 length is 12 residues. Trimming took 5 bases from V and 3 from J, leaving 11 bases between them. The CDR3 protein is CSVQGGDYEQYF. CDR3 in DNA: TGCAGCGTTCAGGGGGGGGACTACGAGCAGTACTTC.

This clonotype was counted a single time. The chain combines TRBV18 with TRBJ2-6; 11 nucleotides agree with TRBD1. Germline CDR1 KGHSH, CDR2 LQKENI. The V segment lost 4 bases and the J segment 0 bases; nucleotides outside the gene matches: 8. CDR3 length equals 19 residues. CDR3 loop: CASSLSGTGGNSGANVLTF. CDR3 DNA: TGTGCCAGCTCACTATCCGGGACAGGGGGGAACTCTGGGGCCAACGTCCTGACTTTC. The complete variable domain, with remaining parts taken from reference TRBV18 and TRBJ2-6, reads NAGVMQNPRHLVRRRGQEARLRCSPMKGHSHVYWYRQLPEEGLKFMVYLQKENIIDESGMPKERFSAEFPKEGPSILRIQQVVRGDSAAYFCASSLSGTGGNSGANVLTFGAGSRLTVL.

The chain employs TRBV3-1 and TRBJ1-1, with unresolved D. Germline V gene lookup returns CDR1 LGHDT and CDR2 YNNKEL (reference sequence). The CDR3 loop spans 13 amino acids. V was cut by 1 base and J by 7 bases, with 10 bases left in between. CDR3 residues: CASSQVSGSEAFF. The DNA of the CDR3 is TGTGCCAGCAGCCAAGTTTCGGGGAGTGAAGCTTTCTTT.

CDR3 DNA sequence: TGTGCCAGTAGTACCGACAGCATGAACACTGAAGCTTTCTTT. It codes for CASSTDSMNTEAFF. The chain links TRBV19 to TRBJ1-1; tentatively, D is TRBD1 (5 bases). The CDR3 has 14 residues. Looked up from germline, CDR1 is LNHDA and CDR2 is SQIVND (reference sequence). Trimming removed 4 bases from V and 0 bases from J, with 9 bases in between.

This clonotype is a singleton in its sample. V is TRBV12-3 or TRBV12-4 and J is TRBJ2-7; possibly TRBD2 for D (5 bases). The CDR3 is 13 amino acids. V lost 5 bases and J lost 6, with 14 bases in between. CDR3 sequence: CASSTLRRGEQYF. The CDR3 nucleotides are TGTGCCAGCAGTACCCTCAGACGGGGCGAGCAGTACTTC.

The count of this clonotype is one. Written as DNA, the CDR3 is TGTGCCAGCGCGGACAGGGCGTCGGCTTTCTTT. This encodes CASADRASAFF. The chain couples TRBV3-1 to TRBJ1-1; 8 positions agree with TRBD1. Germline-derived CDR1 and CDR2 are LGHDT and YNNKEL (reference sequence). Trimming cost V 8 bases and J 11 bases; bases outside gene matches: 7. This CDR3 contains 11 residues.

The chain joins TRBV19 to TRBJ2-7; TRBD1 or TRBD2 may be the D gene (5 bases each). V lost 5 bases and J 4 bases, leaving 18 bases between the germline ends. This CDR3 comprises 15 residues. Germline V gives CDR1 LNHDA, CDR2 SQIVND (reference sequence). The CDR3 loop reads CASSPPGRGTYEQYF. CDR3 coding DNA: TGTGCCAGTAGTCCCCCGGGACGAGGAACTTACGAGCAGTACTTC.

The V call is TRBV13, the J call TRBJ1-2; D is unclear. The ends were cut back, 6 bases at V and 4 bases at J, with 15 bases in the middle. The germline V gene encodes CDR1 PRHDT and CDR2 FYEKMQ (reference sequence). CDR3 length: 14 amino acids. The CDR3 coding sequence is TGTGCCAGCAGTCTAGAGGCGGAGGGCTATGGCTACACCTTC. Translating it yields CASSLEAEGYGYTF.

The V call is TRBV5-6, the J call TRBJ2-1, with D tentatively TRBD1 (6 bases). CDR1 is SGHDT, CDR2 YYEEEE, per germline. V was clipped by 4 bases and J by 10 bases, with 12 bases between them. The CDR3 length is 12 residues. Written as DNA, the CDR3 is TGTGCCAGCAGCGTTGGACAGCTGGAGCAGTTCTTC. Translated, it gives CASSVGQLEQFF.

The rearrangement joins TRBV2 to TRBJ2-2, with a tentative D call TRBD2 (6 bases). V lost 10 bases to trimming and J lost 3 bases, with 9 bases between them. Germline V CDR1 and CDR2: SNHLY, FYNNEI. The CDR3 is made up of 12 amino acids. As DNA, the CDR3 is TGTGCCATCAGGGAGGACACCGGGGAGCTGTTTTTT. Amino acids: CAIREDTGELFF.